The rows below give T cell receptor beta chains drawn from one sample of a study of control samples from healthy donors and cancer patients. The table came from immunoSEQ multiplex PCR; TCRdb's copy has only in-frame clones and leaves some out. Of 90,000 or so clones in the sample, approximately 90% were seen once. What was sequenced was blood. The receptors come from a woman aged 70-85 years in good health. CDR3s include the opening cysteine and the closing phenylalanine or tryptophan. Rows give clone size only sometimes, using once, few, many, or a class for an expanded clone.

v_gene	j_gene	abundance	CDR3aa
TRBV20-1	TRBJ1-5	NA	CSASTGDSNQPQHF
TRBV4-2	TRBJ2-1	NA	CASSRQRFGLAGEMNEQFF
TRBV6-5	TRBJ2-1	NA	CASRGGTQNEQFF
TRBV5-1	TRBJ1-1	NA	CASSPGGRNTEAFF
TRBV5-4	TRBJ1-3	NA	CASSQNSGNTIYF
TRBV5-1	TRBJ2-1	NA	CATRRDGLSYNEQFF
TRBV19	TRBJ1-1	NA	CASSSRRMNTEAFF
TRBV3-1/TRBV3-2	TRBJ1-1	NA	CASSNGPGRTEAFF
TRBV5-1	TRBJ1-1	NA	CASSLVAAFPEGRGNTEAFF
TRBV5-4	TRBJ2-5	once	CASSLEGGYQETQYF
TRBV6-6	TRBJ1-3	NA	CASSYLDGNTIYF
TRBV20-1	TRBJ2-7	NA	CSASLEKAYEQYF
TRBV12-3/TRBV12-4	TRBJ1-2	NA	CASTWGVDYGYTF
TRBV4-1	TRBJ2-2	NA	CASSQGDQNGGSGELFF
TRBV2	TRBJ1-2	NA	CASSDSLRWGGYTF
TRBV6-5	TRBJ2-7	NA	CASSFLSQGSPYEQYF
TRBV29-1	TRBJ1-2	NA	CSAGRPGLPGDTF
TRBV5-4	TRBJ2-1	NA	CASSLESFNNEQFF
TRBV4-2	TRBJ1-2	NA	CASSQDVGKIYGYTF
TRBV3-1/TRBV3-2	TRBJ1-1	NA	CASSPSGVKAFF
TRBV2	TRBJ2-1	NA	CASSGRADRGYNEQFF
TRBV11-2	TRBJ1-1	NA	CASSLSTVSGTEAFF
TRBV5-1	TRBJ1-5	NA	CASSLGTDTNQPQHF
TRBV28	TRBJ1-2	NA	CASTSGGRYGYTF
TRBV30	TRBJ1-1	NA	CAWSGQVFVAFF
TRBV20-1	TRBJ2-1	NA	CSASRLAGDSYNEQFF
TRBV12-5	TRBJ2-3	NA	CASGLDLSTDTQYF
TRBV7-2	TRBJ1-5	NA	CASSLAPDQPQHF
TRBV9	TRBJ2-1	NA	CASSVGGSYNEQFF
TRBV9	TRBJ1-5	few	CASSVEPAQPQHF
TRBV7-8	TRBJ2-1	NA	CASSFTGLPGNEQFF
TRBV11-2	TRBJ2-7	NA	CASSFGLASYEQYF
TRBV7-9	TRBJ2-2	once	CASSLQTDNTGELFF
TRBV9	TRBJ2-5	NA	CASSVAVGEVETQYF
TRBV3-1/TRBV3-2	TRBJ2-7	NA	CASSQEATIYEQYF
TRBV30	TRBJ1-2	NA	CAWSQGAGYGYTF
TRBV6-5	TRBJ1-1	NA	CASRTPTGMNTEAFF
TRBV5-6	TRBJ1-2	NA	CASSPSGQGSYGYTF
TRBV6-5	TRBJ1-5	NA	CASREGQVRQPQHF
TRBV3-1/TRBV3-2	TRBJ2-7	NA	CASSQLAYEQYF
TRBV7-9	TRBJ1-4	NA	CASNEQGLTNEKLFF
TRBV7-9	TRBJ1-2	NA	CASSLETGDGYTF
TRBV15	TRBJ1-2	NA	CATSGEGQALGGYTF
TRBV7-9	TRBJ1-6	NA	CASSPQRNSPLHF
TRBV28	TRBJ2-1	NA	CASSRSGGNEQFF
TRBV6-1	TRBJ1-2	NA	CASSEALARSGSGVNYGYTF
TRBV3-1/TRBV3-2	TRBJ2-7	NA	CASSQRSGLAQSSYEQYF
TRBV6-6	TRBJ2-1	few	CASSQLAGGEQFF
TRBV4-1	TRBJ1-1	few	CASSPMGAGARTEAFF
TRBV5-5	TRBJ2-1	NA	CASSLTGYNEQFF
TRBV5-6	TRBJ1-1	NA	CASSLGQMNTEAFF
TRBV10-1	TRBJ2-1	NA	CASSENLDNEQFF
TRBV9	TRBJ1-1	NA	CASSPLLRNTEAFF
TRBV18	TRBJ1-1	NA	CASSPREVEAFF